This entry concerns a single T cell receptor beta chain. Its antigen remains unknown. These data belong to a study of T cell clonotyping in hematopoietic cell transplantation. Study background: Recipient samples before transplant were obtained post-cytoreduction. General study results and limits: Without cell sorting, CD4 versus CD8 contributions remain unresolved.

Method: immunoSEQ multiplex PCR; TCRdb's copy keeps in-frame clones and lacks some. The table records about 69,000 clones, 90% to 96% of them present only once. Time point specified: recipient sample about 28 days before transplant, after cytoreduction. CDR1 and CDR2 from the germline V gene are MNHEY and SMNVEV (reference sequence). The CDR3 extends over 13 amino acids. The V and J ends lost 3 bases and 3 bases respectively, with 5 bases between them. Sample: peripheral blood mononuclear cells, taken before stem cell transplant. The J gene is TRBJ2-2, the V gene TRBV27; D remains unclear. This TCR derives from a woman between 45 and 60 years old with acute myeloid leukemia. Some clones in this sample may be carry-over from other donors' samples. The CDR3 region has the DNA TGTGCCAGCAGTTTCCGCGACACCGGGGAGCTGTTTTTT. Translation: CASSFRDTGELFF.